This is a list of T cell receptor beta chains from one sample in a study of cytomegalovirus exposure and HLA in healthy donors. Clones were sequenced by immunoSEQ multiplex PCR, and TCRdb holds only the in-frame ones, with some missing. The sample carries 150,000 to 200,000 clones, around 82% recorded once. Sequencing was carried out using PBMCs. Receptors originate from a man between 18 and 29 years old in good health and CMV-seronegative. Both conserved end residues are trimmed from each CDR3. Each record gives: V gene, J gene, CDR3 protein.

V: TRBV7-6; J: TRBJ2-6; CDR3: ASSPGGANVLT
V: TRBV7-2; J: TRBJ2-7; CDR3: ASSSQRLGSYEQY
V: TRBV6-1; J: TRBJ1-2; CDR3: ASTGTGGAGGYT
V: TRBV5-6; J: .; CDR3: ASSFSGQGTYEQY
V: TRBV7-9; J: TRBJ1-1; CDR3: ASSFTDSGTEAF
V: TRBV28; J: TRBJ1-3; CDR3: ASSPTGLYSGNTIY
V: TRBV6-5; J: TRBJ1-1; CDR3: ASSYSSQDIGAF
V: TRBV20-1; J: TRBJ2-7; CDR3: SASPSREQY
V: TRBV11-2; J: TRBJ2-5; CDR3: ASSRNGGLAGGRETQY
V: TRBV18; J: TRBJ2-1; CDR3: ASSWGRHEQF
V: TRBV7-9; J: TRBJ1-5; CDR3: ASSLSRVGQNNQPQH
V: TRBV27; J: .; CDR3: ASSLGTRRGYEQY
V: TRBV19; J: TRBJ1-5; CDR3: ASSTSGSGQPQH
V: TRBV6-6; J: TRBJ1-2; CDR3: ATTEGHRYGYT
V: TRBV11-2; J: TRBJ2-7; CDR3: ASSRTNLHGEEAEQY
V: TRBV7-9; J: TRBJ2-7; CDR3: ASSLGSRYEQY
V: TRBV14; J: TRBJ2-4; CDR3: ASSQDRGRSDIQY
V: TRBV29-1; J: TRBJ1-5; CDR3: SVGDRGQPQH
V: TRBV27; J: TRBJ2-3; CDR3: ASSTALGTYDTQY
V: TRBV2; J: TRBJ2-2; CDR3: ASSTDHTGELF
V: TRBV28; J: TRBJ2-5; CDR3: ASSLYGTQY
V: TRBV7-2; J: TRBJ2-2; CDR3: ASNPSLAGGRTGELF
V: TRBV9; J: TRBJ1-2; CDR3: ASSVVPPGGAGYT
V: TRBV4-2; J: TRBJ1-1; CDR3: ASSQDPDRGGTEAF
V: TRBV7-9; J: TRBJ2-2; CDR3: APEVPREGELF
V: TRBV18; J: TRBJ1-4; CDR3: ASSPSGNNEKLF